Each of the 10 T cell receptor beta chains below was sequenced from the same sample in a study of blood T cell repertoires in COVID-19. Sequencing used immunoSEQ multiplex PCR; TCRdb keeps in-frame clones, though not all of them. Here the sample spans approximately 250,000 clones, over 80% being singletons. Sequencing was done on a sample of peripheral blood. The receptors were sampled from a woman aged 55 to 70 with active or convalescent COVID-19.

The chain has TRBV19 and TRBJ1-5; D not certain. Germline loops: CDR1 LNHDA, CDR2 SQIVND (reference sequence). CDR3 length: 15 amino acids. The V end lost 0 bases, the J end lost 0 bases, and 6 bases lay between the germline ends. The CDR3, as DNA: TGTGCCAGTAGTATAGACAGTTATAGCAATCAGCCCCAGCATTTT. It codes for CASSIDSYSNQPQHF.

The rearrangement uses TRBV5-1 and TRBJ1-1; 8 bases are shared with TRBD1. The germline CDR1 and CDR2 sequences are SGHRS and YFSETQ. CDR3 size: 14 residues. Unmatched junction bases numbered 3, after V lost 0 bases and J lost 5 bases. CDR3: CASSLGTGRTEAFF. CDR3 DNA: TGCGCCAGCAGCTTGGGGACAGGGAGGACTGAAGCTTTCTTT.

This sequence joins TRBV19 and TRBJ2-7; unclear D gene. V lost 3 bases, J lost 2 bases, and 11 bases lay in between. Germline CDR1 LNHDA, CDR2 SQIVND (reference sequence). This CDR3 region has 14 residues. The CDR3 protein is CASSIKRGTYEQYF. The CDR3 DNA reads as TGTGCCAGTAGTATCAAACGAGGAACCTACGAGCAGTACTTC.

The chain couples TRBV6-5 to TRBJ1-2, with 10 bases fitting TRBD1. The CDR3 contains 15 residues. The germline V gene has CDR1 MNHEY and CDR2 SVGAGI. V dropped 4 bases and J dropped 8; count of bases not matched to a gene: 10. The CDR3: CASSWRGQGLSGYTF. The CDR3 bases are TGTGCCAGCAGTTGGCGGGGACAGGGGCTAAGCGGCTACACCTTC.

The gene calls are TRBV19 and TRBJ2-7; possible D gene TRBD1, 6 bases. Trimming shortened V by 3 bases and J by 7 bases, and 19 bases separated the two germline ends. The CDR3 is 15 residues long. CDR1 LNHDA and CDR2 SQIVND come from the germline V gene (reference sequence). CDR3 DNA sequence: TGTGCCAGTAGTATGCTTCCCACAGGGACGGGTGAGCAGTACTTC. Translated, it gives CASSMLPTGTGEQYF.

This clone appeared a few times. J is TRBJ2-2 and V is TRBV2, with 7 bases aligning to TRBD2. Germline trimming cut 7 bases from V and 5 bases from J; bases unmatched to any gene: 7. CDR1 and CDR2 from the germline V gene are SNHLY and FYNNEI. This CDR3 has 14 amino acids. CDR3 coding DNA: TGTGCCAGCACGAGTAGGCGGGGGACCGGGGAGCTGTTTTTT. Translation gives CASTSRRGTGELFF.

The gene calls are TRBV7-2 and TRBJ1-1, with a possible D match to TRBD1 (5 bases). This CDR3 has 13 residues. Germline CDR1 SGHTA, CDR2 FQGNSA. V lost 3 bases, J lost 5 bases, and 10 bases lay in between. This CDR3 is CASSFDRATEAFF. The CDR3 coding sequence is TGTGCCAGCAGCTTCGACAGAGCAACTGAAGCTTTCTTT. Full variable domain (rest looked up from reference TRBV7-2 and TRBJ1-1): GAGVSQSPSNKVTEKGKDVELRCDPISGHTALYWYRQSLGQGLEFLIYFQGNSAPDKSGLPSDRFSAERTGGSVSTLTIQRTQQEDSAVYLCASSFDRATEAFFGQGTRLTVV.

CDR3 nucleotide sequence: TGTGCCAGCAGTACTCAGACTAGGGGCTCCTACAATGAGCAGTTCTTC. Translation gives CASSTQTRGSYNEQFF. The rearrangement uses TRBV28 and TRBJ2-1; D may be TRBD2 (6 bases). V lost 5 bases to trimming and J lost 0 bases, with 14 bases between them. The CDR3 has 16 residues. Germline V gene data show CDR1 as MDHEN and CDR2 as SYDVKM.

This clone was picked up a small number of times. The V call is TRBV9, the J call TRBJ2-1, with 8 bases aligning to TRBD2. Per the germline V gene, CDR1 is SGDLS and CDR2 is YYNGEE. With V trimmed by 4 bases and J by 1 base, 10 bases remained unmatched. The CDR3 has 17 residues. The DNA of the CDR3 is TGTGCCAGCAGCCCCCGTTCGATAGCGGGATCCTACAATGAGCAGTTCTTC. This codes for CASSPRSIAGSYNEQFF.

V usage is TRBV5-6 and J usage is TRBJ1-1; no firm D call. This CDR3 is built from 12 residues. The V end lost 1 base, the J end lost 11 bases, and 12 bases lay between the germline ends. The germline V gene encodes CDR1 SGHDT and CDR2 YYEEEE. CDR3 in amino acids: CASSLSGSVAFF. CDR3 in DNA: TGTGCCAGCAGCTTGTCGGGGTCCGTCGCTTTCTTT.